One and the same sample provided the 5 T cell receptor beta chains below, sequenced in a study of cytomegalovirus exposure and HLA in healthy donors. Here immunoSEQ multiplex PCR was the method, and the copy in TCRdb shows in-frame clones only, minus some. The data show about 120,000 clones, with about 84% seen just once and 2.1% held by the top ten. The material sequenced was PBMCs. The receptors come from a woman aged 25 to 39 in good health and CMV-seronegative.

This chain's CDR3 is CASSWTGKEKLFF. CDR3 DNA sequence: TGCGCCAGCAGCTGGACAGGGAAGGAAAAACTGTTTTTT. This chain uses TRBV5-1 with TRBJ1-4; TRBD1 matches 8 bases. Trimming removed 3 bases from V and 8 bases from J; junction bases left unmatched: 3. CDR3 length: 13 residues. Looked up from germline, CDR1 is SGHRS and CDR2 is YFSETQ.

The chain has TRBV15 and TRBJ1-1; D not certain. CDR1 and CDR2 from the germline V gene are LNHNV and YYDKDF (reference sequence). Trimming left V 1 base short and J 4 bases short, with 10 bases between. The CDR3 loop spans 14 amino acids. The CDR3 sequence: CATSRVVFITEAFF. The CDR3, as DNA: TGTGCCACCAGCAGAGTAGTCTTCATCACTGAAGCTTTCTTT.

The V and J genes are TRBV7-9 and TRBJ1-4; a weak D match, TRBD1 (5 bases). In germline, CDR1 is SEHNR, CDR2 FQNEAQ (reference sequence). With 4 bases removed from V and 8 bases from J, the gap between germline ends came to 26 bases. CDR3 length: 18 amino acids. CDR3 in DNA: TGTGCCAGCAGCTGGGCTACGAGCCAGCAGGGTGGTCGGGAAAAACTGTTTTTT. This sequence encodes CASSWATSQQGGREKLFF.

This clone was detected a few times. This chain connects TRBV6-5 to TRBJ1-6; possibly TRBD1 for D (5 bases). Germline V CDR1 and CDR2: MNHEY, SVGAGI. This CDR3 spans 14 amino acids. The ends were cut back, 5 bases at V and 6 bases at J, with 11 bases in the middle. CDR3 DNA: TGTGCCAGCAGTGACACAGGTTCTAATTCACCCCTCCACTTT. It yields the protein CASSDTGSNSPLHF.

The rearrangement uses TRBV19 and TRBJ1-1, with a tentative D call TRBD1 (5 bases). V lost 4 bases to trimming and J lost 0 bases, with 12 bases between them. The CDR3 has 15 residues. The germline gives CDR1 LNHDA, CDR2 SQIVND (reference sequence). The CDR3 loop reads CASSRVGALNTEAFF. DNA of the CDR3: TGTGCCAGTAGTAGGGTAGGGGCGCTGAACACTGAAGCTTTCTTT.